The 16 T cell receptor beta chains reported below all come from one sample, sequenced in a study of T-cell memory formation after mild COVID-19. Each CDR3 protein gets one entry after TCRdb re-called the 5' RACE reads with MiXCR. This sample has roughly 100,000 distinct CDR3 sequences; about an eighth occur once, and the top ten carry around a quarter. Sequencing used PBMCs or a T cell subset sorted from them (not recorded which). These receptors all come from an adult woman who had mild COVID-19 (a few samples of this study predate the infection). Cell type and time point are not known.

The V and J genes are TRBV30 and TRBJ2-7, with 8 positions matching TRBD1. CDR3 length: 12 residues. Trimming took 3 bases from V and 6 from J; bases not matched to a gene: 4. Germline V CDR1 and CDR2: GTSNPN, SVGIG (reference sequence). CDR3 in amino acids: CAWSEQGVEQYF. CDR3 sequence (DNA): TGTGCCTGGAGCGAACAGGGGGTCGAGCAGTACTTC.

This chain links TRBV29-1 with TRBJ1-3, with D uncertain. Germline lookup yields CDR1 SQVTM and CDR2 ANQGSEA. CDR3 length: 15 residues. V lost 4 bases and J 0 bases, leaving 13 bases between the germline ends. For the CDR3, the DNA is TGCAGCGTTGTTCCCGGCGGACTCTCTGGAAACACCATATATTTT. Encoded protein: CSVVPGGLSGNTIYF.

This clonotype was counted only a few times. This chain joins TRBV15 and TRBJ2-3, with TRBD1 matching 9 bases. The junction had 5 bases not matched to a gene; V was cut back by 5 bases and J by 5 bases. This CDR3 region has 14 residues. Germline CDR1 and CDR2: LNHNV and YYDKDF (reference sequence). The CDR3 sequence is CATSHDRGGDTQYF. As DNA, the CDR3 is TGTGCCACCAGCCATGACAGGGGGGGAGATACGCAGTATTTT.

J is TRBJ1-3 and V is TRBV12-3 or TRBV12-4; D unclear. The CDR3 length is 17 residues. Trimming left V 2 bases short and J 4 bases short, with 18 bases between. This CDR3 reads CASSLRVRRIGGNTIYF. The CDR3 DNA sequence: TGTGCCAGCAGTTTAAGGGTCAGAAGAATCGGAGGAAACACCATATATTTT.

The J gene is TRBJ2-3, the V gene TRBV7-2; 9 bases agree with TRBD2. The CDR3 sequence is 14 residues long. Trimming cost V 5 bases and J 6 bases; bases outside gene matches: 6. Germline V CDR1 and CDR2: SGHTA, FQGNSA. The CDR3 loop is CASSSSGGWDTQYF. In DNA, the CDR3 is TGTGCCAGCAGCAGTAGCGGGGGATGGGATACGCAGTATTTT. Full variable domain (remainder filled in from reference TRBV7-2 and TRBJ2-3): GAGVSQSPSNKVTEKGKDVELRCDPISGHTALYWYRQSLGQGLEFLIYFQGNSAPDKSGLPSDRFSAERTGGSVSTLTIQRTQQEDSAVYLCASSSSGGWDTQYFGPGTRLTVL.

The chain is built from TRBV13 and TRBJ2-1; tentative D call: TRBD1 (6 bases). The CDR3 loop spans 16 amino acids. Trimming cost V 0 bases and J 6 bases, with 15 bases left between them. In germline, CDR1 is PRHDT, CDR2 FYEKMQ (reference sequence). The chain's CDR3 is CASSLGLGGRFNEQFF. CDR3 DNA sequence: TGTGCCAGCAGCTTAGGCCTAGGGGGTAGGTTCAATGAGCAGTTCTTC.

In this sample, this clonotype turned up a few times. This chain joins TRBV4-1 and TRBJ1-2; D unresolved. There are 14 residues in the CDR3. Germline CDR1 reads MGHRA; CDR2 reads YSYEKL. V was cut by 1 base and J by 8 bases, with 14 bases left in between. CDR3 nucleotide sequence: TGCGCCAGCAGCCAAGTCGACGCGGTGGGCGGCTACACCTTC. The encoded protein is CASSQVDAVGGYTF.

The V and J genes are TRBV3-1 and TRBJ2-7, with 7 bases fitting TRBD1. V was pared by 3 bases and J by 4 bases, with 6 bases of the junction left unmatched. This CDR3 has 14 residues. In germline, CDR1 is LGHDT, CDR2 YNNKEL (reference sequence). This chain's CDR3 is CASSQVGGMYEQYF. The CDR3 DNA follows: TGTGCCAGCAGCCAGGTAGGGGGCATGTACGAGCAGTACTTC.

J is TRBJ2-7 and V is TRBV13, with D uncertain. The CDR3 spans 12 residues. Trimming shortened V by 5 bases and J by 4 bases, and 9 bases separated the two germline ends. The V gene's germline CDR1 is PRHDT and CDR2 FYEKMQ (reference sequence). CDR3 in DNA: TGTGCCAGCAGCCGCTCAAGGTACGAGCAGTACTTC. Translation gives CASSRSRYEQYF.

V and J are TRBV4-3 and TRBJ2-5; D tentatively reads TRBD1 or TRBD2 (5 bases each). This CDR3 has 14 amino acids. Germline CDR1 LGHNA, CDR2 YSLEER. V was clipped by 1 base and J by 7 bases, with 13 bases between them. In DNA form, the CDR3 reads TGCGCCAGCAGCCAAGCGTTGGGGGAAGGGACCCAGTACTTC. Translation: CASSQALGEGTQYF.

This clonotype was found a few times. The genes are TRBV5-1 and TRBJ2-7, with 9 bases lining up with TRBD1. Per the germline V gene, CDR1 is SGHRS and CDR2 is YFSETQ. V shed 6 bases, J shed 4 bases, and the junction held 8 bases outside the gene matches. The CDR3 spans 14 residues. This CDR3 reads CASKDWTGEYEQYF. CDR3 DNA: TGCGCCAGCAAGGATTGGACAGGGGAATACGAGCAGTACTTC.

V gene TRBV10-2 combines with J gene TRBJ1-2; 8 bases align to TRBD1. This CDR3 has 13 residues. V was clipped by 4 bases and J by 4 bases; unmatched bases: 2. Germline V lookup: CDR1 WSHSY, CDR2 SAAADI. The CDR3 protein is CASSVQGAYGYTF. CDR3 DNA sequence: TGCGCCAGCAGTGTCCAGGGGGCCTATGGCTACACCTTC.

The CDR3 region has the DNA TGTGCCAGCAGATCTATCCCCGGACAGGGGGAACCCAGCTCCTACGAGCAGTACTTC. Its protein product is CASRSIPGQGEPSSYEQYF. V gene TRBV28 combines with J gene TRBJ2-7, with 10 bases identical to TRBD1. Per germline, CDR1 MDHEN and CDR2 SYDVKM. The CDR3 runs 19 residues. The V gene end was trimmed by 6 bases and the J gene end by 0 bases; junction bases not matched to a gene: 17.

V is TRBV9 and J is TRBJ2-7; 11 bases map to TRBD1. Looked up from germline, CDR1 is SGDLS and CDR2 is YYNGEE. This CDR3 region has 16 residues. V was clipped by 4 bases and J by 6 bases; unmatched bases: 12. Here the CDR3 reads CASSSNRDRGIREQYF. The CDR3 nucleotides are TGTGCCAGCAGCTCCAACCGGGACAGGGGGATCCGCGAGCAGTACTTC.

This clonotype was detected a few times. V and J are TRBV23-1 and TRBJ1-5, with D possibly TRBD1 on 5 matching bases. TRBV23-1 is marked as an open reading frame, function uncertain. This CDR3 has 16 residues. Trimming removed 4 bases at V and 1 base at J, with 14 bases between. CDR3 sequence: CASSRGEGGSNQPQHF. The CDR3 DNA follows: TGCGCCAGCAGTCGAGGGGAGGGAGGAAGCAATCAGCCCCAGCATTTT.

The table lists this clonotype with a few counts. The gene calls are TRBV20-1 and TRBJ2-7, with D unclear. Trimming took 4 bases from V and 3 from J, leaving 13 bases between them. Germline CDR1 DFQATT, CDR2 SNEGSKA (reference sequence). The CDR3 is 13 residues long. The CDR3 protein is CSAKITENYEQYF. The CDR3 DNA sequence: TGCAGTGCTAAGATTACAGAGAACTACGAGCAGTACTTC.